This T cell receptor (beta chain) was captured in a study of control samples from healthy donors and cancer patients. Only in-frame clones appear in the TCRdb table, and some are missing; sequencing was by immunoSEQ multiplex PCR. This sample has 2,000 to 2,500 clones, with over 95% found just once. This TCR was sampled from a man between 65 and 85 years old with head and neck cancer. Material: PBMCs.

CDR3 residues: CATSAGGQGYNEQFF. The CDR3 nucleotides read TGTGCCACCAGTGCCGGGGGACAGGGATACAATGAGCAGTTCTTC. This chain uses TRBV24-1 with TRBJ2-1; 9 bases map to TRBD1. Germline CDR1 is KGHDR and CDR2 is SFDVKD. This CDR3 is 15 amino acids long. The junction had 5 bases not matched to a gene; V was cut back by 5 bases and J by 4 bases.